This T cell receptor (beta chain) is from a study of CD8+ T cells in alopecia areata (dated by TCRdb to 2016 to 2019). Notes on the research overall: The treated patients took part in an open-label pilot trial in which moderate-to-severe alopecia areata was treated with oral tofacitinib at 5 to 10 mg twice daily. Scalp clonality was compared across normal scalp (n=4), patchy alopecia areata scalp (n=8), and alopecia totalis/universalis scalp (n=8). Tofacitinib was administered for 6 to 18 months, and 6 months of follow-up off drug were then conducted to assess delayed response and recurrence. immunoSEQ multiplex PCR using 35 Vbeta forward primers and 13 Jbeta reverse primers was used to amplify TCRbeta CDR3 regions. The study used high-throughput TCRbeta sequencing to examine T cell clonal expansion in alopecia areata, in both the C3H/HeJ mouse model and human patients. Tofacitinib-treated patients had biopsies at baseline and at 4 and 24 weeks of treatment, with a later scalp biopsy in several patients. RNA came from the PAXgene miRNA kit for fixed scalp, the miRNeasy kit for PBMCs, and the RNeasy kit for mouse skin. In humans, TCRbeta sequencing was performed on scalp tissue and on sorted CD4+ and CD8+ peripheral blood T cells from healthy controls and from patients with patchy or totalis/universalis alopecia areata. Disease severity in treated patients was measured with the SALT score, which quantifies the percentage of affected scalp surface area.

Turning to this clone: This clone's antigen is unknown. No base-level quality is on record; no much larger clone is a single base apart.

The library was generated by the immunoSEQ multiplex PCR assay. For TCR sequencing, RNA was extracted from every sample and reverse transcribed into cDNA to serve as template. SuperScript III was used to make first-strand cDNA, primed with a 2:1 mix of oligo-dT and random hexamers. A synthetic immune receptor repertoire was used to gauge amplification bias, and whatever bias remained was removed computationally. On the study's bioinformatics: Raw reads were preprocessed for error removal, and CDR3 was defined according to IMGT conventions as running from the conserved cysteine to phenylalanine. Clonality was computed as 1 minus the Shannon entropy, with the entropy normalized by log2 of the number of productive unique TCRs. Scalp TCRbeta sequences were cross-referenced with sorted blood CD4 and CD8 repertoires so that the CD4 or CD8 identity of scalp clones could be inferred. TCRdb mirrors the immuneACCESS table, restricted to in-frame sequences. Some clones are absent from its copies; in checked studies, under half trace to an unresolved V gene, and the reason for the others is unknown. That table is the source of V, J and clone size, and D and trimming were worked out from the DNA. This sample gives about 200,000 clones in total; around two fifths of them show up just once. The biggest ten clones account for just under 0.5% of the sample.

Results and caveats for the whole study, not just this receptor: Unlike mouse skin, where gammadelta T cells dominate, normal human skin contains resident alphabeta T cells that get sequenced too, which complicates analysis of the scalp TCR repertoire. With tofacitinib, both scalp clonality and the number of expanded CD8+ clones among the top 100 scalp clones went down significantly. Because the treated cohort was small and had only one nonresponder, larger studies are needed to examine links between baseline CD8+ expansion and response. Compared with normal scalp, lesional scalp, particularly in alopecia totalis/universalis, had higher clonality and more expanded CD8+ clones, which suggests antigenic drive. Shared TCR sequences between patients were less evident than in mice, which may be partly attributable to HLA diversity in the patient population. During tofacitinib treatment, many expanded lesional clones stuck around in both scalp and blood, and this persistence may partly explain why relapse happens after treatment is stopped.

CDR1 and CDR2 (MDHEN, SYDVKM) derive from the germline V gene. The V and J ends are trimmed by 5 bases and 17 bases, leaving 19 bases between them. The CDR3 sequence holds 13 residues, the cysteine and phenylalanine included. Of the read, only the CDR3 DNA is kept; its 39 bases are in frame from base 1. The treatment or condition label, read with the paper, signifies: oral pan-JAK inhibitor, 5-10 mg twice daily. From alopecia areata patients, peripheral blood was collected along with lesional scalp punch biopsies. PBMCs were isolated by density centrifugation and stained for CD3, CD4 and CD8, after which CD4+ and CD8+ T cells were sorted on a FACSAria.

The chain is made from TRBV28 and TRBJ1-6; the D region possibly corresponds to TRBD1 (6 bases align). The specimen comprised CD4+ T cells sorted from blood, sampled between weeks 30 and 35, from a patient treated with tofacitinib. The receptor was derived from a human donor with alopecia areata. The CDR3 in this case is CASSPEDSQIIHF. The nucleotides are TGTGCCAGCAGTCCGGAGGACAGCCAGATAATCCACTTT.